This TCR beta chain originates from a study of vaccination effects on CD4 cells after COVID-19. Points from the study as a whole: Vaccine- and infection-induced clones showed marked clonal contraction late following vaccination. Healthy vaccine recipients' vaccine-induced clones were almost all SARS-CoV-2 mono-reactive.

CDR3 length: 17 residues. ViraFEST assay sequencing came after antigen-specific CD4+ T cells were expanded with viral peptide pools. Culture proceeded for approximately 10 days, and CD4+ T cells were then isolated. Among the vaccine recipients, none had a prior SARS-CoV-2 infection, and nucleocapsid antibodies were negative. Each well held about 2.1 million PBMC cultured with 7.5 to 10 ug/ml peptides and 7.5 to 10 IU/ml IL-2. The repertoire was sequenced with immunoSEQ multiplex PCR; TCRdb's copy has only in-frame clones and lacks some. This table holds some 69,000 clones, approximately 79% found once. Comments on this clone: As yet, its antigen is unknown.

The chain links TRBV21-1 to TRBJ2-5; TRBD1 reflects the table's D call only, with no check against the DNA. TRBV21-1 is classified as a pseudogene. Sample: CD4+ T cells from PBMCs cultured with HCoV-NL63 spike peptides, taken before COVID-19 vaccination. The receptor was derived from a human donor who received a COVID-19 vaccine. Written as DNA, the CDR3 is TGTGCCAGCAGCCCACCGTTTAGGACAGGGGTCGGGGAGACCCAGTACTTC. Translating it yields CASSPPFRTGVGETQYF.